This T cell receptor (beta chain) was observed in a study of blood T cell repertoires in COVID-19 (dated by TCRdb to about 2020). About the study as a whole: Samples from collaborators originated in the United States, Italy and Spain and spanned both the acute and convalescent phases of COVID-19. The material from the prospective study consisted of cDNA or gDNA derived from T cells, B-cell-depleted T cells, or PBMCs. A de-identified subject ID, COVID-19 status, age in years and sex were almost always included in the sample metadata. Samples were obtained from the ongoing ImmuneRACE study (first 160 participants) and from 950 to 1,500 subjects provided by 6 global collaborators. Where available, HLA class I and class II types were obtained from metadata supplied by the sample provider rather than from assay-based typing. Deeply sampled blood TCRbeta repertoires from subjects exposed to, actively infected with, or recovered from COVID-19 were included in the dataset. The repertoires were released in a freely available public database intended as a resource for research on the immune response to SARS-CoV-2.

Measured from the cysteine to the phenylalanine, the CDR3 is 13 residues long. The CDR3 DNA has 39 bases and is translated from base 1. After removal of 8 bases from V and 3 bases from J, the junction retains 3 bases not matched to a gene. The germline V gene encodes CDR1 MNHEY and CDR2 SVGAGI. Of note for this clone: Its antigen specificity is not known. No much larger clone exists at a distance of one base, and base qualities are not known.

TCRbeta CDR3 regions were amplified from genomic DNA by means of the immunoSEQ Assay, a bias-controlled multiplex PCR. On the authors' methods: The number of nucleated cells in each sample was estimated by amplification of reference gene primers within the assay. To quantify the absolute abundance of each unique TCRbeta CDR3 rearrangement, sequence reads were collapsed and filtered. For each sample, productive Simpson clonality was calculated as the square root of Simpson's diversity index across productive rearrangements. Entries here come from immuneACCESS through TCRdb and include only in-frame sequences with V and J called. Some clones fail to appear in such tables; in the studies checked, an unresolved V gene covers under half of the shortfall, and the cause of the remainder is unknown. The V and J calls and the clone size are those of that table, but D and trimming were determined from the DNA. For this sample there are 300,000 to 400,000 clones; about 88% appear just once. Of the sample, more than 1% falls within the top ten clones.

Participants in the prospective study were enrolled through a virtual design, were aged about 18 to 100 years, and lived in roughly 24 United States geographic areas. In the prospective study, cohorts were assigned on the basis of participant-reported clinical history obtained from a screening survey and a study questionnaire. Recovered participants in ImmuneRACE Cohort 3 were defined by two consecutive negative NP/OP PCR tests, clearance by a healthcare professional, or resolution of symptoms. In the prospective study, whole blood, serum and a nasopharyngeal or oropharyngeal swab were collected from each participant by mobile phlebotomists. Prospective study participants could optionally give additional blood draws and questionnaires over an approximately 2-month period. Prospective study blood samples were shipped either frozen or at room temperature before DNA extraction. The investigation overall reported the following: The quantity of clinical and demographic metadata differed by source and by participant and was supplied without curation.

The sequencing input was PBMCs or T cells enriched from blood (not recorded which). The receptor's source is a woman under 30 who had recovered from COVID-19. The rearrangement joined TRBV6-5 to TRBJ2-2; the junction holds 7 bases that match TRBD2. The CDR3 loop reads CASGEGDTGELFF. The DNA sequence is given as TGTGCCAGCGGGGAGGGAGACACCGGGGAGCTGTTTTTT.